The T cell receptor beta chain under discussion was sequenced for a study of blood T cell repertoires in COVID-19. The CDR3 runs 12 residues. Germline V gives CDR1 SNHLY, CDR2 FYNNEI. Trimming took off 5 bases at V and 7 bases at J, with 9 bases between the two ends. Assay used: immunoSEQ multiplex PCR; TCRdb lists only in-frame clones, some missing. The sample lists over 150,000 clones, around 85% occurring once. The TCR comes from a woman in her sixties or seventies with acute or convalescent COVID-19. The sequenced sample consisted of peripheral blood. The chain links TRBV2 to TRBJ2-1; a weak D match, TRBD2 (6 bases). The CDR3 here is CASSRRENEQFF. CDR3 sequence (DNA): TGTGCCAGCAGTCGGAGGGAGAATGAGCAGTTCTTC.